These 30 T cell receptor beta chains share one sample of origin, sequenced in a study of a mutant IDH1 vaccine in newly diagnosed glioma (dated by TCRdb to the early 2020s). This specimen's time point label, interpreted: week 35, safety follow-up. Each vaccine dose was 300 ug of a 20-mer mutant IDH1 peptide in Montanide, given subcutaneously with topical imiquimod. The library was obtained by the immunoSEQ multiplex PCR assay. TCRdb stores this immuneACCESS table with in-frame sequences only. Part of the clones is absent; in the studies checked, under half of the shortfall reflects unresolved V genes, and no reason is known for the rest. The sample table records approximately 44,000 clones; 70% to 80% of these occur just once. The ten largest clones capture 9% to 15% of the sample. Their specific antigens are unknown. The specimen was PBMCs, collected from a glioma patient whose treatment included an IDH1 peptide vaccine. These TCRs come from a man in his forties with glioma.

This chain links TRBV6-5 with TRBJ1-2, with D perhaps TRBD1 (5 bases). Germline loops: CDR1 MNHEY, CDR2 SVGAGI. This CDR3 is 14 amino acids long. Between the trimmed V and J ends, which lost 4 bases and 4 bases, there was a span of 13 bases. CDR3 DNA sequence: TGTGCCAGCAGTTCTGGTTCAGGGAGCTATGGCTACACCTTC. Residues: CASSSGSGSYGYTF.

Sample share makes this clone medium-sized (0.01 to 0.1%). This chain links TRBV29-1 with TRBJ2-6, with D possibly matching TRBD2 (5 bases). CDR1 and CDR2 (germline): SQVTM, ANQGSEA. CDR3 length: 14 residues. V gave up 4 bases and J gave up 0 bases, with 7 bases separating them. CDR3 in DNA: TGCAGCGTTGGAAGCGGCTCTGGGGCCAACGTCCTGACTTTC. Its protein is CSVGSGSGANVLTF.

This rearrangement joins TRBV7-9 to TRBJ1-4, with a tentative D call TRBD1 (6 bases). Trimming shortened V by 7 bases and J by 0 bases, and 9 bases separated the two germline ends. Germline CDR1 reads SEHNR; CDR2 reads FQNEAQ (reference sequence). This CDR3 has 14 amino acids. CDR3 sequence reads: CASTSGATNEKLFF. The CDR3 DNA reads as TGTGCCAGCACCTCAGGGGCAACTAATGAAAAACTGTTTTTT.

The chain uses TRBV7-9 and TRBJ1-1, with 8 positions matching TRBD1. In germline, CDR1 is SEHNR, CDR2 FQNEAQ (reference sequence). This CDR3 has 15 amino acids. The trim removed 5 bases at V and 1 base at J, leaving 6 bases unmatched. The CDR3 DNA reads TGTGCCAGCAGCGGCAGACAGGGGTCGAACACTGAAGCTTTCTTT. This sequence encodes CASSGRQGSNTEAFF.

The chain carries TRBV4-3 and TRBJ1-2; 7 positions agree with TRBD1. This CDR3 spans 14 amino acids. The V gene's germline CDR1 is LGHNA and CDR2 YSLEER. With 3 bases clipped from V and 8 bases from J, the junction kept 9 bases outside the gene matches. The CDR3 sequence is CASSQEGATSGYTF. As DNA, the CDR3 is TGCGCCAGCAGCCAGGAGGGGGCGACATCCGGCTACACCTTC.

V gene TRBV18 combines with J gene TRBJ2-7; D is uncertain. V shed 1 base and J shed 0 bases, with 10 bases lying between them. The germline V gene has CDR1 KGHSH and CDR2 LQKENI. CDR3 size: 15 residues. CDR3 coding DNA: TGTGCCAGCTCACCACAGCCCCCAAGCTCCTACGAGCAGTACTTC. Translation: CASSPQPPSSYEQYF.

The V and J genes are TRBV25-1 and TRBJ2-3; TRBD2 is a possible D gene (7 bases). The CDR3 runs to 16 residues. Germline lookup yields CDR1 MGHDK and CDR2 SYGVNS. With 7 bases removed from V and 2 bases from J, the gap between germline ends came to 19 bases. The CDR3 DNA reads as TGTGCCAGCACAAAAGGAGGGGGAGGGCCCACAGATACGCAGTATTTT. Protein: CASTKGGGGPTDTQYF.

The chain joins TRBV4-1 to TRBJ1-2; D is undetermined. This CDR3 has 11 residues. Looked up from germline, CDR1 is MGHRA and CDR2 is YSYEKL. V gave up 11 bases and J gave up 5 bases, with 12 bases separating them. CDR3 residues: CAGPRVYGYTF. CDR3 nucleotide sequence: TGCGCCGGCCCCCGGGTATATGGCTACACCTTC.

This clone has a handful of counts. The CDR3, as DNA: TGTGCCAGCAGCTTCTACGACTTGCGTGGCTATGGCTACACCTTC. Translation: CASSFYDLRGYGYTF. The V call is TRBV5-8, the J call TRBJ1-2, with D uncertain. From germline, CDR1 is SGHTS and CDR2 YDEGEE. Trimming stripped 2 bases from V and 4 bases from J, with 15 bases between. This CDR3 is 15 amino acids long.

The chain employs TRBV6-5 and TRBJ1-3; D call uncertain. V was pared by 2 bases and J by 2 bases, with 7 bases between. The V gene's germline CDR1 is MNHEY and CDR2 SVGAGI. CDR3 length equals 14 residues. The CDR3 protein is CASSYKGTGNTIYF. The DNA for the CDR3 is TGTGCCAGCAGTTACAAGGGAACTGGAAACACCATATATTTT.

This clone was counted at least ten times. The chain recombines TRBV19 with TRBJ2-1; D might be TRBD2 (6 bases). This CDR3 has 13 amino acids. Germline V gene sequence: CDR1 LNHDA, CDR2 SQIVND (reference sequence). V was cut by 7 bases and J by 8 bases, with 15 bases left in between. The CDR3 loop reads CASTWGSSDEQFF. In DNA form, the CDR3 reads TGTGCCAGTACTTGGGGCTCTAGCGATGAGCAGTTCTTC. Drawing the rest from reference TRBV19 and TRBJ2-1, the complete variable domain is DGGITQSPKYLFRKEGQNVTLSCEQNLNHDAMYWYRQDPGQGLRLIYYSQIVNDFQKGDIAEGYSVSREKKESFPLTVTSAQKNPTAFYLCASTWGSSDEQFFGPGTRLTVL.

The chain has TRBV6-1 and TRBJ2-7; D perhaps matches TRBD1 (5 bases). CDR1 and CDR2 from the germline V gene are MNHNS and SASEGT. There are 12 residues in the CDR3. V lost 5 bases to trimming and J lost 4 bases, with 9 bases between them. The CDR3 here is CASSPQGYEQYV. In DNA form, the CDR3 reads TGTGCCAGCAGTCCCCAGGGATACGAGCAGTACGTC.

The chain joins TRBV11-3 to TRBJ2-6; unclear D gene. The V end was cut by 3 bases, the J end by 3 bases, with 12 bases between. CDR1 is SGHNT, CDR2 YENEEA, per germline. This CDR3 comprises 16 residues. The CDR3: CASSFLVGFGANVLTF. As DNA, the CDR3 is TGTGCCAGCAGCTTTCTCGTGGGGTTTGGGGCCAACGTCCTGACTTTC.

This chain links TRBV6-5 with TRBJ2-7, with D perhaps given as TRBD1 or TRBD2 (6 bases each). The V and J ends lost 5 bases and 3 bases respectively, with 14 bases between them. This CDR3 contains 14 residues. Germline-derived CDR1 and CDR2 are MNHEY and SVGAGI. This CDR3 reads CASSSPGGGYEQYF. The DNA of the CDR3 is TGTGCCAGCAGTAGCCCCGGGGGCGGCTACGAGCAGTACTTC.

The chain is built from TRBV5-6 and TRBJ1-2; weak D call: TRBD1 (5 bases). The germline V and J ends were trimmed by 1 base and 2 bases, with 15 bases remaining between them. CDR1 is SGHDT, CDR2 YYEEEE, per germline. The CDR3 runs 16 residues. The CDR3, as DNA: TGTGCCAGCAGCTTGCAGGGAGTTGGGTTGAACTATGGCTACACCTTC. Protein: CASSLQGVGLNYGYTF.

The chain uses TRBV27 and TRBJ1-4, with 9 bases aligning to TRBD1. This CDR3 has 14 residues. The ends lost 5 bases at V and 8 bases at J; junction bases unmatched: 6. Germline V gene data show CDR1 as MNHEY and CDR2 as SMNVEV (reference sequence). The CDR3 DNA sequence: TGTGCCAGCAGTAGACAGGGGGGTGGAGAAAAACTGTTTTTT. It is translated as CASSRQGGGEKLFF. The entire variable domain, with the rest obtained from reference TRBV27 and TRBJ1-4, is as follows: EAQVTQNPRYLITVTGKKLTVTCSQNMNHEYMSWYRQDPGLGLRQIYYSMNVEVTDKGDVPEGYKVSRKEKRNFPLILESPSPNQTSLYFCASSRQGGGEKLFFGSGTQLSVL.

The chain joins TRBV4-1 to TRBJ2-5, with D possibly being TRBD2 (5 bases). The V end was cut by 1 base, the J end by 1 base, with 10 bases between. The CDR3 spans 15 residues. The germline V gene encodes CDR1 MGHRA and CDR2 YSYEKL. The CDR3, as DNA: TGCGCCAGCAGCCAAGCCAACCGGGGCCAAGAGACCCAGTACTTC. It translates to CASSQANRGQETQYF.

The CDR3 DNA follows: TGTGCCAGCAGCGTAAACGAGGGGGTCTATGGCTACACCTTC. The encoded protein is CASSVNEGVYGYTF. The chain uses TRBV9 and TRBJ1-2; weak D call: TRBD1 (6 bases). The germline V gene has CDR1 SGDLS and CDR2 YYNGEE. The CDR3 is made up of 14 amino acids. Trimming stripped 1 base from V and 4 bases from J, with 11 bases between.

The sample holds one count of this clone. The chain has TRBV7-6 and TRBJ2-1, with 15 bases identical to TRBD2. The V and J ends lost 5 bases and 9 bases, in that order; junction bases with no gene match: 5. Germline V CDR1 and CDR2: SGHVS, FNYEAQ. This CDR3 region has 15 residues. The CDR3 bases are TGTGCCAGCAGCGCGGGGACTAGCGGGAGGAGTGAGCAGTTCTTC. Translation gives CASSAGTSGRSEQFF.

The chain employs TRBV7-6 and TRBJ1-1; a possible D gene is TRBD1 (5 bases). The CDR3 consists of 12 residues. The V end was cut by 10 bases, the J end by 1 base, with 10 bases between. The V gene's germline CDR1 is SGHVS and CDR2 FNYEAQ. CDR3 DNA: TGTGCCACCCGAACAGGGAACACTGAAGCTTTCTTT. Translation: CATRTGNTEAFF.

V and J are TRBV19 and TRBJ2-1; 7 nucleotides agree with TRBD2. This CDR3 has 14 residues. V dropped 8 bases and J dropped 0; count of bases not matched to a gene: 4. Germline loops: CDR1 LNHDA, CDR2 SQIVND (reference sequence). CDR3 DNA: TGTGCCAGTGGGCGGGGGTCCTCCTACAATGAGCAGTTCTTC. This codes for CASGRGSSYNEQFF.

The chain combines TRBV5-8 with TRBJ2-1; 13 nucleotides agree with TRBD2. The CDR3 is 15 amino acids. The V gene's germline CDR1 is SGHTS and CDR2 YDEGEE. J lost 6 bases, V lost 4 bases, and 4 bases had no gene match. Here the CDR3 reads CASSTGLAGINEQFF. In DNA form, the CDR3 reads TGTGCCAGCAGCACGGGACTAGCGGGAATCAATGAGCAGTTCTTC.

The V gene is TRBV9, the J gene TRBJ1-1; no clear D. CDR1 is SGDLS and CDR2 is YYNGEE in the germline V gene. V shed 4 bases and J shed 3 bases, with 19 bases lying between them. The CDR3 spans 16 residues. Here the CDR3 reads CASSPEREGWDTEAFF. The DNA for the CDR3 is TGTGCCAGCAGCCCTGAACGGGAGGGTTGGGACACTGAAGCTTTCTTT.

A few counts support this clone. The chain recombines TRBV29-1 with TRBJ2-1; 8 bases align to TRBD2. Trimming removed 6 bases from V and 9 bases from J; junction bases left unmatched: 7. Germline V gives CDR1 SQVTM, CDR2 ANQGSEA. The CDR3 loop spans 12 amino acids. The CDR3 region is CSVLREGGEQFF. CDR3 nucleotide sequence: TGCAGCGTCTTACGGGAGGGGGGTGAGCAGTTCTTC.

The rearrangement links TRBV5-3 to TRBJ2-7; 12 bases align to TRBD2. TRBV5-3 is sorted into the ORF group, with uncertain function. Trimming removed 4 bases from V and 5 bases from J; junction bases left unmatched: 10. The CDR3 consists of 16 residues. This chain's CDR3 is CARSPPRLAGANEQYV. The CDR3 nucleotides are TGTGCCAGAAGCCCCCCGCGACTAGCGGGAGCAAACGAGCAGTACGTC.

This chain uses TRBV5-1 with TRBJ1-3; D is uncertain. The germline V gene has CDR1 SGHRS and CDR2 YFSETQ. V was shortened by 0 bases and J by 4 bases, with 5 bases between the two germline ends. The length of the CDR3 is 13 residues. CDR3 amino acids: CASSLDWGNTIYF. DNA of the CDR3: TGCGCCAGCAGCTTGGATTGGGGAAACACCATATATTTT.

CDR3 coding DNA: TGTGCCAGCAGCTCAGGGGGTGGCTACGAGCAGTACTTC. Its translation: CASSSGGGYEQYF. The chain recombines TRBV5-6 with TRBJ2-7; 7 bases line up with TRBD1. The germline CDR1 and CDR2 sequences are SGHDT and YYEEEE. Trimming at V came to 3 bases and at J to 3 bases, leaving 3 bases not matched to a gene. The CDR3 is 13 amino acids.

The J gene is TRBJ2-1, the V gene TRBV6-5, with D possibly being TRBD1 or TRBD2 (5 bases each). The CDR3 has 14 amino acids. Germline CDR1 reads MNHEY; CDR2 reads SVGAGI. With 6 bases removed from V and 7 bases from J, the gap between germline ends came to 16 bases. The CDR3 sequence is CASSRGTSGNEQFF. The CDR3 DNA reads TGTGCCAGCAGCCGAGGGACCTCCGGGAATGAGCAGTTCTTC.

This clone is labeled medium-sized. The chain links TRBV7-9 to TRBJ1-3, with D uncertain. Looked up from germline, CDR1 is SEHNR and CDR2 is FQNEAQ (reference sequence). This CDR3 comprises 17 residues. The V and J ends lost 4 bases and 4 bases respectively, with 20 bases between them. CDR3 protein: CASSSTRPALGGNTIYF. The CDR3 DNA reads TGTGCCAGCAGCTCTACACGCCCGGCCCTAGGGGGAAACACCATATATTTT.

CDR3 in amino acids: CASSKGGAQETQYF. The CDR3 coding sequence is TGCGCCAGCAGCAAAGGGGGCGCGCAAGAGACCCAGTACTTC. The chain joins TRBV4-3 to TRBJ2-5, with 7 bases identical to TRBD1. Per germline, CDR1 LGHNA and CDR2 YSLEER. The CDR3 sequence is 14 residues long. After removal of 5 bases from V and 2 bases from J, the junction contained 5 bases not matched to a gene.